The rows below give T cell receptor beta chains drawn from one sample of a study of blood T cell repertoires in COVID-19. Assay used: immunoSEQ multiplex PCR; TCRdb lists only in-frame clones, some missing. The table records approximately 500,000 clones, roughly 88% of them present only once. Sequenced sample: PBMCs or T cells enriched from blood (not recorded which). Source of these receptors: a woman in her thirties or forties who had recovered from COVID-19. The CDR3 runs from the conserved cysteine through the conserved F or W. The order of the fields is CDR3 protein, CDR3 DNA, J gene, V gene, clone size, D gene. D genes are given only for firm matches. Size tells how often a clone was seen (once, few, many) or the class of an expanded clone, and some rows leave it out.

CASSLSGTSTDTQYF,TGTGCCAGCAGCCTAAGCGGGACCAGCACAGATACGCAGTATTTT,TRBJ2-3,TRBV28,.,TRBD2
CASWGQGGNTIYF,TGTGCCAGTTGGGGACAGGGCGGAAACACCATATATTTT,TRBJ1-3,TRBV5-6,.,TRBD1
CASSIRGRAPTSTDTQYF,TGTGCCAGTAGTATAAGAGGGAGGGCTCCCACTAGCACAGATACGCAGTATTTT,TRBJ2-3,TRBV19,.,TRBD2
CASSLTGAGAQPQHF,TGCGCCAGCAGCTTGACCGGCGCAGGGGCTCAGCCCCAGCATTTT,TRBJ1-5,TRBV5-1,few,.
CASSFQGRSHYGYTF,TGTGCCAGCAGCTTTCAGGGCAGGTCGCACTATGGCTACACCTTC,TRBJ1-2,TRBV7-9,.,.
CASSLGGTGAYNEQFF,TGTGCCAGCAGCTTGGGAGGGACAGGGGCCTACAATGAGCAGTTCTTC,TRBJ2-1,TRBV5-4,once,TRBD1
CASSSLDSLGQPQHF,TGTGCCAGCAGTTCCTTGGACAGCTTGGGCCAGCCCCAGCATTTT,TRBJ1-5,TRBV6-6,.,.
CASSPRDKGTGIGGYTF,TGTGCCAGCTCCCCTCGAGACAAAGGGACAGGGATCGGAGGCTACACCTTC,TRBJ1-2,TRBV19,.,TRBD1
CASSLRGTNYNEQFF,TGTGCCAGCAGCTTGAGGGGGACAAACTACAATGAGCAGTTCTTC,TRBJ2-1,TRBV5-4,.,.
CASSLAGGASSPLHF,TGTGCCAGCAGCTTGGCAGGGGGCGCCTCTTCACCCCTCCACTTT,TRBJ1-6,TRBV5-4,.,TRBD1
CASSSEGQGRYGYTF,TGTGCCAGCAGCTCAGAGGGACAGGGGCGCTATGGCTACACCTTC,TRBJ1-2,TRBV9,.,TRBD1
CASSLSPGSGTQYF,TGTGCCAGCAGTTTATCTCCGGGAAGCGGGACCCAGTACTTC,TRBJ2-5,TRBV27,.,.
CATSDSGTGPGELFF,TGTGCCACCAGTGACTCCGGGACAGGACCTGGGGAGCTGTTTTTT,TRBJ2-2,TRBV24-1,.,TRBD1
CAISESPTGANEKLFF,TGTGCCATCAGTGAGTCACCGACAGGCGCTAATGAAAAACTGTTTTTT,TRBJ1-4,TRBV10-3,.,.
CASTLTGGFTDTQYF,TGTGCCAGCACCCTGACAGGGGGCTTCACAGATACGCAGTATTTT,TRBJ2-3,TRBV7-2,.,TRBD1
CASSHTSGSTYEQYF,TGTGCCAGCAGCCATACTAGCGGGTCTACCTACGAGCAGTACTTC,TRBJ2-7,TRBV27,.,TRBD2
CASSSSREAFF,TGTGCCAGTAGTAGTAGCCGGGAAGCTTTCTTT,TRBJ1-1,TRBV19,.,.
CASRTDRADTQYF,TGTGCCAGTAGGACCGATCGGGCAGATACGCAGTATTTT,TRBJ2-3,TRBV19,.,.
CASSPFKSPSKGYTF,TGTGCCAGCAGTCCCTTTAAGAGTCCCTCCAAGGGCTACACCTTC,TRBJ1-2,TRBV3-1/TRBV3-2,.,.
CAISTHGIYEQYF,TGTGCCATCAGCACCCACGGTATTTACGAGCAGTACTTC,TRBJ2-7,TRBV10-3,.,.
CASSLASGYQPQHF,TGTGCCAGCAGCTTAGCGTCAGGTTACCAGCCCCAGCATTTT,TRBJ1-5,TRBV7-2,.,.
CASSIRQGSWPNYGYTF,TGTGCCAGTAGTATAAGACAGGGGAGCTGGCCTAACTATGGCTACACCTTC,TRBJ1-2,TRBV19,once,TRBD1
CASSLAAGSVYEQYF,TGTGCCAGCAGCTTGGCGGCGGGATCGGTCTACGAGCAGTACTTC,TRBJ2-7,TRBV5-4,.,.
CASSQEGPPTLRRTGELFF,TGTGCCAGCAGCCAAGAAGGCCCTCCAACCCTAAGGAGAACCGGGGAGCTGTTTTTT,TRBJ2-2,TRBV3-1/TRBV3-2,.,.
CASRQTGTGAGANVLTF,TGTGCCAGCAGACAAACCGGGACAGGGGCTGGGGCCAACGTCCTGACTTTC,TRBJ2-6,TRBV25-1,.,TRBD1
CASSSGTSGETQYF,TGCGCCAGCAGCTCCGGGACTAGCGGGGAGACCCAGTACTTC,TRBJ2-5,TRBV5-1,.,TRBD2
CASSYFGTNTGELFF,TGTGCCAGCAGTTACTTCGGTACGAACACCGGGGAGCTGTTTTTT,TRBJ2-2,TRBV6-2/TRBV6-3,few,.
CASSRGGSYEQYF,TGCGCCAGCAGCAGGGGTGGGTCCTACGAGCAGTACTTC,TRBJ2-7,TRBV10-1,.,.
CASSRTPRGNQQFF,TGTGCCAGCAGCAGGACCCCCAGGGGGAATCAGCAGTTCTTC,TRBJ2-1,TRBV27,.,TRBD1
CASSQEVRQPQHF,TGCGCCAGCAGCCAAGAAGTGAGACAGCCCCAGCATTTT,TRBJ1-5,TRBV4-3,.,.
CASSSAGTSGRGEQYF,TGTGCCAGCAGCTCCGCCGGGACTAGCGGGAGAGGCGAGCAGTACTTC,TRBJ2-7,TRBV7-2,few,TRBD2
CASSPRGGPGETQYF,TGTGCCAGCAGCCCTCGGGGGGGGCCTGGGGAGACCCAGTACTTC,TRBJ2-5,TRBV7-9,once,TRBD2
CASSRDREAGELFF,TGTGCCAGCAGTCGGGACAGGGAGGCCGGGGAGCTGTTTTTT,TRBJ2-2,TRBV6-5,.,TRBD1
CASSLPQGIRNEQFF,TGCGCCAGCAGCTTGCCACAGGGGATTCGCAATGAGCAGTTCTTC,TRBJ2-1,TRBV5-1,.,TRBD1
CASSEAPRQYTEAFF,TGTGCCAGCAGTGAGGCGCCGAGGCAGTACACTGAAGCTTTCTTT,TRBJ1-1,TRBV6-2/TRBV6-3,.,.
CASSQYGQPTYEQYF,TGCGCCAGCAGCCAATACGGACAGCCTACCTACGAGCAGTACTTC,TRBJ2-7,TRBV4-1,.,.
CASSAHTGTGNTIYF,TGTGCCAGCAGCGCCCATACAGGGACTGGAAACACCATATATTTT,TRBJ1-3,TRBV9,.,.
CASSQTGDQPQHF,TGTGCCAGCAGCCAGACAGGGGATCAGCCCCAGCATTTT,TRBJ1-5,TRBV12-3/TRBV12-4,.,TRBD1
CASSIAGELFF,TGTGCCAGTAGTATAGCTGGGGAGCTGTTTTTT,TRBJ2-2,TRBV19,.,.
CASSPRASGGLNTEAFF,TGTGCCAGCAGCCCTAGGGCTTCGGGGGGCCTGAACACTGAAGCTTTCTTT,TRBJ1-1,TRBV7-9,.,.
CASRESGSGDEQFF,TGTGCCAGTCGGGAAAGCGGGAGCGGGGATGAGCAGTTCTTC,TRBJ2-1,TRBV19,.,TRBD2
CASSNQGQGADEQFF,TGTGCCAGCAGCAACCAAGGACAGGGGGCAGATGAGCAGTTCTTC,TRBJ2-1,TRBV7-8,.,TRBD1
CASSLVAGGRTDTQYF,TGTGCCAGCAGCTTGGTGGCAGGGGGCCGCACAGATACGCAGTATTTT,TRBJ2-3,TRBV5-6,once,TRBD1
CSASSGERRGEQFF,TGCAGTGCTAGTTCTGGGGAGCGGAGGGGTGAGCAGTTCTTC,TRBJ2-1,TRBV20-1,.,.
CASSQFHRTDEKLFF,TGCGCCAGCAGCCAATTTCACAGGACGGATGAAAAACTGTTTTTT,TRBJ1-4,TRBV4-3,.,.
CASSQKLALELFF,TGCGCCAGCAGCCAGAAACTAGCGCTGGAGCTGTTTTTT,TRBJ2-2,TRBV4-3,.,TRBD2
CASSQAVGGIDYGYTF,TGCGCCAGCAGCCAAGCGGTGGGGGGGATCGACTATGGCTACACCTTC,TRBJ1-2,TRBV4-3,few,.
CASGGFGGRGNTEAFF,TGTGCCTCAGGGGGCTTTGGAGGACGGGGAAACACTGAAGCTTTCTTT,TRBJ1-1,TRBV10-3,.,TRBD1
CASSIREGSAGNTIYF,TGTGCCAGTAGTATTAGGGAGGGAAGCGCTGGAAACACCATATATTTT,TRBJ1-3,TRBV19,.,.
CASSFGSGGLEETQYF,TGTGCCAGCAGCTTCGGCTCAGGGGGTTTAGAGGAGACCCAGTACTTC,TRBJ2-5,TRBV11-3,.,TRBD1
CASSDEHTYEQYF,TGTGCCAGCAGCGACGAGCATACGTACGAGCAGTACTTC,TRBJ2-7,TRBV9,.,.
CASSYDDRILPLHF,TGTGCCAGCAGTTACGATGACAGAATCCTACCCCTCCACTTT,TRBJ1-6,TRBV6-5,.,.